The subject of this entry is one T cell receptor (beta chain). These data belong to a study of identical twins. The CDR3 contains 13 residues. Trimming pared 5 bases from V and 0 bases from J, leaving 5 bases between. TCRdb re-called the 5' RACE reads with MiXCR, one entry per CDR3 protein. The table shows 600,000 to 800,000 distinct CDR3 sequences, with over 20% occurring only once. This same sample was also part of a study on T cells expressing NK-cell markers. That paper notes: It was sorted CD3+CD56-NKG2C+, CD3+CD56+NKG2C- and CD3+CD56+NKG2C+ T cells that provided the TCR beta repertoires. Sequenced donors, eight in total, included seven who were HCMV-seropositive and one who was seronegative. T cells sorted in several experiments were restricted to alpha-beta TCR T cells by an anti-gamma-delta TCR antibody. The contribution of dominant NKG2C+ clonotypes to CD8+ T cells in roughly 6 donors was roughly 1.0-7.0%.

Sequencing used PBMCs. The clonotype was recovered from a woman between 18 and 30 years old in good health. J is TRBJ2-1 and V is TRBV12-3 or TRBV12-4, with no clear D. The CDR3 nucleotides are TGTGCCAGCAGTAGGGCCTCCTACAATGAGCAGTTCTTC. Translation gives CASSRASYNEQFF.